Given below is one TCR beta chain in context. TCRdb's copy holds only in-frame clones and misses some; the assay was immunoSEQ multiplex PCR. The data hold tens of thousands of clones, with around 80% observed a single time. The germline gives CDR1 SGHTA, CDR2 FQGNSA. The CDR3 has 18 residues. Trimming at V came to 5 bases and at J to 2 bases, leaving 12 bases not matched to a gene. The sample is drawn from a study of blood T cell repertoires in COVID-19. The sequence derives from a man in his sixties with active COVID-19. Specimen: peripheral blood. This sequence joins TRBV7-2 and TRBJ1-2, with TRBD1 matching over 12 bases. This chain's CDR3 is CASSTSGTGGPSNYGYTF. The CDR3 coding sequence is TGTGCCAGCAGCACCTCCGGGACAGGGGGCCCCTCGAACTATGGCTACACCTTC.